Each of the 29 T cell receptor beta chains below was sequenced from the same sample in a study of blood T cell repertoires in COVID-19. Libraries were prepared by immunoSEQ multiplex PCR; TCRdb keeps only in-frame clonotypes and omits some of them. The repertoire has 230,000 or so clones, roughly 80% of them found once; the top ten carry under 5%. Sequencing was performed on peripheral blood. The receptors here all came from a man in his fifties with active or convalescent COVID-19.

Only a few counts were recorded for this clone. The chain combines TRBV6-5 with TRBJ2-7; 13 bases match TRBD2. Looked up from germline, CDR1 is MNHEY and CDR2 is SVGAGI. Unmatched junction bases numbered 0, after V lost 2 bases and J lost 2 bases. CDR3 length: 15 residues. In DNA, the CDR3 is TGTGCCAGCAGTTACACTAGCGGGGGGGCCTACGAGCAGTACTTC. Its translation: CASSYTSGGAYEQYF.

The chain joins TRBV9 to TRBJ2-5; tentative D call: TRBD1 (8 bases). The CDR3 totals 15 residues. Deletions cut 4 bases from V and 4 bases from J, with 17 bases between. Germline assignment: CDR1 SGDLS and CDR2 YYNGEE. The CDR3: CASSTGGGIGETQYF. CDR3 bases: TGTGCCAGCAGCACAGGGGGGGGCATAGGAGAGACCCAGTACTTC.

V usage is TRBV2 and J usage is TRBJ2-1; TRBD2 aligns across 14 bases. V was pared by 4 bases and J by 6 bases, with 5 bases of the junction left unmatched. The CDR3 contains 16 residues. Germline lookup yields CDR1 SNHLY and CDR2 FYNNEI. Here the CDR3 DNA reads TGTGCCAGCAGTGTCCGACTAGCGGGGGGGCTCAATGAGCAGTTCTTC. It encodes CASSVRLAGGLNEQFF. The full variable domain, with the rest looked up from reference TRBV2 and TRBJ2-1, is EPEVTQTPSHQVTQMGQEVILRCVPISNHLYFYWYRQILGQKVEFLVSFYNNEISEKSEIFDDQFSVERPDGSNFTLKIRSTKLEDSAMYFCASSVRLAGGLNEQFFGPGTRLTVL.

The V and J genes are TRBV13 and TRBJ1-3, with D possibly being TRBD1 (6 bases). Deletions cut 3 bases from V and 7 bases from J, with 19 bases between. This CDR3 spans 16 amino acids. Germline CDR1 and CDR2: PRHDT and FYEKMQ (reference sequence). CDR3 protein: CASSLWQGRQLNTIYF. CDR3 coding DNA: TGTGCCAGCAGCTTGTGGCAGGGGCGACAGTTGAACACCATATATTTT.

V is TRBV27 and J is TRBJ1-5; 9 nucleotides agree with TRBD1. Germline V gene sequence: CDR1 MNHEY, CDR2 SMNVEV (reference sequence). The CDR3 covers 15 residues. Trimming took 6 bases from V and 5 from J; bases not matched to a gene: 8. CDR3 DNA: TGTGCCAGCAGGACTTCTGGGACAGGGCATCAGCCCCAGCATTTT. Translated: CASRTSGTGHQPQHF.

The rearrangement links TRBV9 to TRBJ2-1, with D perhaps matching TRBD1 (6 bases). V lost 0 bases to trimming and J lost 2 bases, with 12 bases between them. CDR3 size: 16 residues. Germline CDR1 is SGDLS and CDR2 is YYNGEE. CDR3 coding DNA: TGTGCCAGCAGCGTAGTAGTAGGGGGAACCTACAATGAGCAGTTCTTC. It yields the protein CASSVVVGGTYNEQFF.

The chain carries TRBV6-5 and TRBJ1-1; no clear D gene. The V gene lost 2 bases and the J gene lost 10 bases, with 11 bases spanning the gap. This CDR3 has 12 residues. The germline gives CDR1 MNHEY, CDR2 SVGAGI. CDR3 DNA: TGTGCCAGCAGTTACCCGGGGTCAGGAGCTTTCTTT. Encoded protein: CASSYPGSGAFF.

The CDR3 here is CASSQAGGTYEQYF. The CDR3 DNA sequence: TGTGCCAGCAGCCAAGCGGGGGGGACCTACGAGCAGTACTTC. V usage is TRBV3-1 (or the pseudogene TRBV3-2) and J usage is TRBJ2-7, with TRBD2 matching 8 bases. CDR1 is LGHDT, CDR2 YNNKEL, per germline (reference sequence). CDR3 length: 14 amino acids. J gave up 2 bases and V 1 base, and 1 base lay outside the gene matches.

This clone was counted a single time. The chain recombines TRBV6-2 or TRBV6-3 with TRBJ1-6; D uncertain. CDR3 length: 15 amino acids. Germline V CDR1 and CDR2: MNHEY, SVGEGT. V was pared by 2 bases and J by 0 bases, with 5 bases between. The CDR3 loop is CASSYGFSYNSPLHF. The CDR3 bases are TGTGCCAGCAGTTACGGCTTCTCCTATAATTCACCCCTCCACTTT.

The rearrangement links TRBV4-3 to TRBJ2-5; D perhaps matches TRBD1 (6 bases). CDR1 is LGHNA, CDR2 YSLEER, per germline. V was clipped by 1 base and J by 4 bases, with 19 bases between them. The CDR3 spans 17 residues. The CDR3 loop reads CASSQGWLQGSRETQYF. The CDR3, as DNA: TGCGCCAGCAGCCAAGGTTGGCTTCAGGGGTCCAGAGAGACCCAGTACTTC.

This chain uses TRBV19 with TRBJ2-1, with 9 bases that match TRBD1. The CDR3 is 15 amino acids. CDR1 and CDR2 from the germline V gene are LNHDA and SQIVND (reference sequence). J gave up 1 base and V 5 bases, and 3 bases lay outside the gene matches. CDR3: CASSSQGASYNEQFF. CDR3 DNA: TGTGCCAGTAGTTCACAGGGGGCTTCCTACAATGAGCAGTTCTTC.

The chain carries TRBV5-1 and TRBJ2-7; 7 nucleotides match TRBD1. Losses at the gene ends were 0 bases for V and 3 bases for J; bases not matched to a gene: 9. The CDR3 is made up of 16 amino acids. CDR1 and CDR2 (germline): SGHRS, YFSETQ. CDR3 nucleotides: TGCGCCAGCAGCTTGGGAGACAGGGCCACAAACTACGAGCAGTACTTC. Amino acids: CASSLGDRATNYEQYF.

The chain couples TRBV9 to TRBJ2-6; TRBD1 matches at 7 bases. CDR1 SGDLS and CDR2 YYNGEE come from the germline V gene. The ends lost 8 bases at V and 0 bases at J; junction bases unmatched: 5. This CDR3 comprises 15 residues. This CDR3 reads CASTGVPSGANVLTF. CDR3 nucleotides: TGTGCCAGTACAGGGGTCCCCTCTGGGGCCAACGTCCTGACTTTC.

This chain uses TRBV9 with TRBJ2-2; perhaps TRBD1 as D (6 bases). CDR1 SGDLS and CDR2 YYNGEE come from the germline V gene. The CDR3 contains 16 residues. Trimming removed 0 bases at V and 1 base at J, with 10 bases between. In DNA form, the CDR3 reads TGTGCCAGCAGCGTAGGGACAGCGAAGAACACCGGGGAGCTGTTTTTT. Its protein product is CASSVGTAKNTGELFF.

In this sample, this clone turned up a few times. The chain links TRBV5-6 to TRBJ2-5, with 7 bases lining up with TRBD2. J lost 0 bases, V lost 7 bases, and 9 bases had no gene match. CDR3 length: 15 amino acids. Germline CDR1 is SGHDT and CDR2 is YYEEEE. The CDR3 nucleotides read TGTGCCAGCGCCGCGGGGGACCTGTACCAAGAGACCCAGTACTTC. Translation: CASAAGDLYQETQYF.

The CDR3 sequence is CASSREGEKLFF. In DNA form, the CDR3 reads TGTGCCAGTTCCAGAGAGGGTGAAAAACTGTTTTTT. The rearrangement uses TRBV19 and TRBJ1-4; D unresolved. Germline lookup yields CDR1 LNHDA and CDR2 SQIVND (reference sequence). With 8 bases removed from V and 7 bases from J, the gap between germline ends came to 11 bases. This CDR3 contains 12 residues. The full variable domain, in which reference TRBV19 and TRBJ1-4 provide the parts outside the CDR3, is DGGITQSPKYLFRKEGQNVTLSCEQNLNHDAMYWYRQDPGQGLRLIYYSQIVNDFQKGDIAEGYSVSREKKESFPLTVTSAQKNPTAFYLCASSREGEKLFFGSGTQLSVL.

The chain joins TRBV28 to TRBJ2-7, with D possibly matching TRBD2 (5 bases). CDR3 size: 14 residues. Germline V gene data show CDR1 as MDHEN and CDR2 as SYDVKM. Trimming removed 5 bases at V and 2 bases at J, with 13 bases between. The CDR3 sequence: CASSRRQVPYEQYF. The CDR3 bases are TGTGCCAGCAGTCGGAGGCAGGTCCCCTACGAGCAGTACTTC.

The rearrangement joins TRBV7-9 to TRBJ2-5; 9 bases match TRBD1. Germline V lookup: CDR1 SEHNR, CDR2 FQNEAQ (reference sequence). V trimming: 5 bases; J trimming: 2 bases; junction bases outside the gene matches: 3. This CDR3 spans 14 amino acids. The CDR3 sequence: CASSDDRGQETQYF. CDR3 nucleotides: TGTGCCAGCAGCGATGACAGGGGGCAAGAGACCCAGTACTTC. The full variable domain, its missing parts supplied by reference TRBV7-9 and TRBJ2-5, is DTGVSQNPRHKITKRGQNVTFRCDPISEHNRLYWYRQTLGQGPEFLTYFQNEAQLEKSRLLSDRFSAERPKGSFSTLEIQRTEQGDSAMYLCASSDDRGQETQYFGPGTRLLVL.

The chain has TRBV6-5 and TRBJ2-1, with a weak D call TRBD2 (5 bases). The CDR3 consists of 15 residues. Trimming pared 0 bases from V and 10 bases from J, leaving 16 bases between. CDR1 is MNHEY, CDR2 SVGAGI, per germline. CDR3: CASSYSSGVLIEQFF. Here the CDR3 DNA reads TGTGCCAGCAGTTACTCGAGCGGCGTTCTCATCGAGCAGTTCTTC.

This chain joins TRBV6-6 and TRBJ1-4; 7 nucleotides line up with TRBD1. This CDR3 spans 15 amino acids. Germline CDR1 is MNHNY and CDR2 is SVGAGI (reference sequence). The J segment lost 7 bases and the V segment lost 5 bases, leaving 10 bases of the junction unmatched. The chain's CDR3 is CASSHRQGFGEKLFF. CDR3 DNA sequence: TGTGCCAGCAGTCACAGACAGGGATTCGGTGAAAAACTGTTTTTT.

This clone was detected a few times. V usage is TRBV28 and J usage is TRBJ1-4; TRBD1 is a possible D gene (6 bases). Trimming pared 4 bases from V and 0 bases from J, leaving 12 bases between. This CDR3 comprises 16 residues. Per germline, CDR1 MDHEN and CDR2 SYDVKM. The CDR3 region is CASSSTDSATNEKLFF. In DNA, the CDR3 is TGTGCCAGCAGTTCGACGGACAGCGCAACTAATGAAAAACTGTTTTTT.

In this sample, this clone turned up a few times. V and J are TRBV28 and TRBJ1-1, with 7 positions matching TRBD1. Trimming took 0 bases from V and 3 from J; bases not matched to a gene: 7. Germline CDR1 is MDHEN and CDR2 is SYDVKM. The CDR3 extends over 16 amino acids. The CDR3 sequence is CASSLWVRGVYTEAFF. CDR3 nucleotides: TGTGCCAGCAGTTTATGGGTCAGGGGGGTCTACACTGAAGCTTTCTTT.

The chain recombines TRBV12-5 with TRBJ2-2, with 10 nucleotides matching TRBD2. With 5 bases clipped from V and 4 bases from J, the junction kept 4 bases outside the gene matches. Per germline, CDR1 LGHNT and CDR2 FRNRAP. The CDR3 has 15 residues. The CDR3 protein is CASGSGGAVTGELFF. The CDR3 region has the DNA TGTGCTAGTGGTAGCGGGGGGGCCGTCACCGGGGAGCTGTTTTTT.

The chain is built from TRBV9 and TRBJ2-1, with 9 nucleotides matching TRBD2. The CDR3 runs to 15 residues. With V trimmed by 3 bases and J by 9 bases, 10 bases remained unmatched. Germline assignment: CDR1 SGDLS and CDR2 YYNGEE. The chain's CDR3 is CASSASGGRMGEQFF. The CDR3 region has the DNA TGTGCCAGCAGCGCGAGCGGGGGGCGCATGGGTGAGCAGTTCTTC.

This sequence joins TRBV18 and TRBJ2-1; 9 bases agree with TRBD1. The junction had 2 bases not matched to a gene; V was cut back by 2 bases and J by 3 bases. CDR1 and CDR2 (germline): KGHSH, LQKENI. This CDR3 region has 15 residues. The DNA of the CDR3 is TGTGCCAGCTCACCAATGACAGGGGGCTACAATGAGCAGTTCTTC. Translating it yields CASSPMTGGYNEQFF.

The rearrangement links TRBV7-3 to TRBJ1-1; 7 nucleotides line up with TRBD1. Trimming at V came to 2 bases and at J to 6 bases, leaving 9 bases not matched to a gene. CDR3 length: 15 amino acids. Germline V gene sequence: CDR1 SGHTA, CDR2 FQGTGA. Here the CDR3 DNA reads TGTGCCAGCAGCTTATGGGGAAGGCAGGGGGCTGAAGCTTTCTTT. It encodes CASSLWGRQGAEAFF. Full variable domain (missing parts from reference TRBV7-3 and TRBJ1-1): GAGVSQTPSNKVTEKGKYVELRCDPISGHTALYWYRQSLGQGPEFLIYFQGTGAADDSGLPNDRFFAVRPEGSVSTLKIQRTERGDSAVYLCASSLWGRQGAEAFFGQGTRLTVV.

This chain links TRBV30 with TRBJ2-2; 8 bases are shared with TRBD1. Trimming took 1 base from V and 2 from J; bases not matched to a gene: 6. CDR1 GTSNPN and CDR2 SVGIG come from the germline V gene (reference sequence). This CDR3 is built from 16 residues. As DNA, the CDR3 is TGTGCCTGGAGTGATCGGACAGGGCGTAACACCGGGGAGCTGTTTTTT. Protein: CAWSDRTGRNTGELFF.

This CDR3 reads CASSQDEEGLGDTQYF. In nucleotides, the CDR3 is TGCGCCAGCAGCCAAGATGAGGAGGGGTTGGGCGATACGCAGTATTTT. The chain uses TRBV4-1 and TRBJ2-3, with D maybe TRBD2 (6 bases). The CDR3 has 16 amino acids. V gave up 0 bases and J gave up 6 bases, with 16 bases separating them. Germline values: CDR1 MGHRA, CDR2 YSYEKL.

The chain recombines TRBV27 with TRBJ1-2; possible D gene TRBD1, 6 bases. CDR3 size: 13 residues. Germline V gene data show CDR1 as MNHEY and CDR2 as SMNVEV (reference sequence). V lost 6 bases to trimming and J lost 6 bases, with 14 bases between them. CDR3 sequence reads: CASSVRGSNGYTF. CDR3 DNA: TGTGCCAGCAGCGTCAGGGGTTCAAATGGCTACACCTTC.